The following is a TCR beta chain sequence with its context. What it binds is not known. These data are taken from a study of CD8 T cells in ankylosing spondylitis. General study findings and limits: Disease-linked clones bore a CD8+ phenotype, appearing relatively rarely in peripheral blood. Past studies reported some motif variants in reactive arthritis synovial fluid and blood.

MiXCR was run by TCRdb on the 5' RACE reads, yielding one entry per CDR3 protein. Of around 120,000 distinct CDR3 sequences in the sample, around 24% were seen once. CDR3 length equals 13 residues. Germline loops: CDR1 SSHAT, CDR2 FNYEAQ (reference sequence). Trimming removed 5 bases at V and 4 bases at J, with 9 bases between. This clonotype originated in a male donor with ankylosing spondylitis. The material sequenced was synovial fluid, either unsorted or a sorted T cell fraction (not recorded which). This chain uses TRBV7-7 with TRBJ1-3; no reliable D call. The CDR3 protein is CASSPQTGNTIYF. The CDR3 DNA follows: TGTGCCAGCAGCCCACAGACCGGAAACACCATATATTTT.